This T cell receptor beta chain originates from a study of T cells in tumors after PD-1 blockade. Study details: Each patient got pembrolizumab 200 mg every 3 weeks or cemiplimab 350 mg every 2 weeks. Mean per blood sample: some 120,000 templates (about 24,000-270,000), some 40,000 unique clonotypes.

Using immunoSEQ multiplex PCR, the repertoire was profiled, and TCRdb retains in-frame clones only, with some absent. The profile covers about 59,000 clones, with roughly 77% appearing a single time and 13% taken by the ten largest. Concerning this clone: Antigen specificity is unknown.

Germline V gene sequence: CDR1 SGHDT, CDR2 YYEEEE. V gave up 5 bases and J gave up 4 bases, with 13 bases separating them. CDR3 length: 14 amino acids. Input was roughly 550 ng to 6,500 ng of genomic DNA from tumor or blood. Study results and caveats: Blood contained about 38% of the tumor's TCR clonotypes.

The receptor comes from a human donor with basal cell carcinoma. The V and J genes are TRBV5-6 and TRBJ1-5; D is uncertain. The sequencing used PBMCs, collected before anti-PD-1 treatment. The DNA for the CDR3 is TGTGCCAGCAGTCAAGCAACGGATAATCAGCCCCAGCATTTT. As protein: CASSQATDNQPQHF. Supplemented by reference TRBV5-6 and TRBJ1-5, the full variable domain reads DAGVTQSPTHLIKTRGQQVTLRCSPKSGHDTVSWYQQALGQGPQFIFQYYEEEERQRGNFPDRFSGHQFPNYSSELNVNALLLGDSALYLCASSQATDNQPQHFGDGTRLSIL.